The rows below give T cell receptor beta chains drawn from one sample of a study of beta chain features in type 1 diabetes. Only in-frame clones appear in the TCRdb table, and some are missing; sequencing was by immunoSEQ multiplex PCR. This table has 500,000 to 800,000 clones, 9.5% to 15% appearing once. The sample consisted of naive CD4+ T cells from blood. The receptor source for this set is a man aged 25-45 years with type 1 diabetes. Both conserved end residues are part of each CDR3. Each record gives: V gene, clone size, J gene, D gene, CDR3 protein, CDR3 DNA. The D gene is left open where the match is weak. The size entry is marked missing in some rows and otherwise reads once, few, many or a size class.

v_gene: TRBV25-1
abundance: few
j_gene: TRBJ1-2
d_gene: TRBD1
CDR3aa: CASSEGTGVANYGYTF
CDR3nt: TGTGCCAGCAGTGAAGGGACAGGGGTCGCTAACTATGGCTACACCTTC

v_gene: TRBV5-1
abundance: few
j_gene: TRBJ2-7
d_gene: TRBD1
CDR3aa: CASSTGQETYEQYF
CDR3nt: TGCGCCAGCAGCACCGGACAGGAGACCTACGAGCAGTACTTC

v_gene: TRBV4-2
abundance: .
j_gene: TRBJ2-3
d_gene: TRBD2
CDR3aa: CASSQDAVSGGDTQYF
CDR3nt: TGTGCCAGCAGCCAAGATGCGGTCTCCGGGGGGGATACGCAGTATTTT

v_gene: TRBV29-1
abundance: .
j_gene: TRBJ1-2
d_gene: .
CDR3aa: CSVEDGYTF
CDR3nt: TGCAGCGTTGAAGATGGCTACACCTTC

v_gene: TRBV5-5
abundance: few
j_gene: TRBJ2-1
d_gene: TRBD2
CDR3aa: CASSLAWEGWGNEQFF
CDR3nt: TGTGCCAGCAGCTTGGCCTGGGAGGGTTGGGGCAATGAGCAGTTCTTC

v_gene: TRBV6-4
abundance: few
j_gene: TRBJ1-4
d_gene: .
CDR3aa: CASNCIGSCEKLFF
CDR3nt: TGTGCCAGCAATTGTATCGGGAGTTGCGAAAAACTGTTTTTT

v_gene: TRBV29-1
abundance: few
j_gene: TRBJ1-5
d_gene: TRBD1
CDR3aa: CSVSGQGEQPQHF
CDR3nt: TGCAGCGTAAGCGGACAGGGAGAGCAGCCCCAGCATTTT

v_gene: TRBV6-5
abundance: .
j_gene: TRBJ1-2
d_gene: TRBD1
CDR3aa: CASCNRGVEVRGYTF
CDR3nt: TGTGCCAGCTGTAACAGGGGTGTGGAGGTTCGTGGCTACACCTTC

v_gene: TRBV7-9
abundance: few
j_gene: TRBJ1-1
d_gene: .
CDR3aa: CASSLTVNTEAFF
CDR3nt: TGTGCCAGCAGCTTGACAGTAAACACTGAAGCTTTCTTT

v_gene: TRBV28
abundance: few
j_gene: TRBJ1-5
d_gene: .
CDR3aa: CASSRQTNQPQHF
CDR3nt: TGTGCCAGCAGCCGACAGACAAATCAGCCCCAGCATTTT

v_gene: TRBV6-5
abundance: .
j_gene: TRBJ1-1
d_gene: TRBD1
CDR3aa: CASSYGEGAGAFF
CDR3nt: TGTGCCAGCAGTTACGGGGAGGGGGCCGGAGCTTTCTTT

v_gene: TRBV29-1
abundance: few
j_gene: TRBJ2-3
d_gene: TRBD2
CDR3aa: CSVDRTSSSTDTQYF
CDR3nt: TGCAGCGTTGATCGGACTAGTTCTAGCACAGATACGCAGTATTTT

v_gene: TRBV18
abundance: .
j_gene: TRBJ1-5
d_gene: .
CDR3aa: CASSPPDSRNQPQHF
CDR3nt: TGTGCCAGCTCACCACCGGACAGCCGAAATCAGCCCCAGCATTTT

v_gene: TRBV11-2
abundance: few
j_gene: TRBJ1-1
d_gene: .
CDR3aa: CASSFDQLNTEAFF
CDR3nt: TGTGCCAGCAGCTTCGATCAGTTGAACACTGAAGCTTTCTTT

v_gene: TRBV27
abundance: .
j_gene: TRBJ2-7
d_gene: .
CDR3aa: CASSSRDHFWEQYF
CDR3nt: TGTGCCAGCAGTTCACGGGACCATTTCTGGGAGCAGTACTTC

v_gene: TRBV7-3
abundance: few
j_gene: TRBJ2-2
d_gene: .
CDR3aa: CASSVLGTHTGELFF
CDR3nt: TGTGCCAGCAGCGTACTAGGAACTCACACCGGGGAGCTGTTTTTT

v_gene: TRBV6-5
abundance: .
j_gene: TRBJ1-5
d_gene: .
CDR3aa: CASSTQGGQPQHF
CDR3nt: TGTGCCAGCAGTACCCAGGGTGGCCAGCCCCAGCATTTT

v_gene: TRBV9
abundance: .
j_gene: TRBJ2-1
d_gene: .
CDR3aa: CASSSLVEGPYNEQFF
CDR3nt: TGTGCCAGCAGCTCCCTGGTGGAGGGGCCCTACAATGAGCAGTTCTTC

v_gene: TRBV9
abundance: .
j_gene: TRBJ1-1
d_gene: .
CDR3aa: CASSTRLGSSEAFF
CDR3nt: TGTGCCAGCAGCACCCGACTGGGATCTTCTGAAGCTTTCTTT

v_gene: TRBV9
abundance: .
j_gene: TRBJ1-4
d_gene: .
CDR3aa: CASSVGGGIATNEKLFF
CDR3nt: TGTGCCAGCAGCGTAGGAGGTGGGATAGCAACTAATGAAAAACTGTTTTTT

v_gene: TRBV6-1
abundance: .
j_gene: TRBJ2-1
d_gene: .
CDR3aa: CASSEQVRNEQFF
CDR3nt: TGTGCCAGCAGTGAACAAGTAAGGAATGAGCAGTTCTTC

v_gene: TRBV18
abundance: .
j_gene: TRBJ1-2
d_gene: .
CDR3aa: CASSPPTVYGYTF
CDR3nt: TGTGCCAGCTCACCACCAACAGTCTATGGCTACACCTTC

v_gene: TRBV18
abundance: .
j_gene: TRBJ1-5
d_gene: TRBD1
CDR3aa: CASSQGTGGNQPQHF
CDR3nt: TGTGCCAGCTCACAGGGGACAGGGGGAAATCAGCCCCAGCATTTT

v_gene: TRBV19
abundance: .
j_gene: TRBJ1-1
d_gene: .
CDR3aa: CASSIAQGGEAFF
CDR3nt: TGTGCCAGTAGTATAGCTCAGGGAGGTGAAGCTTTCTTT

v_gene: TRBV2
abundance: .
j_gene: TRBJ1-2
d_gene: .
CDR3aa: CASSEAKLLYGYTF
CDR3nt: TGTGCCAGCAGTGAAGCCAAGCTCCTCTATGGCTACACCTTC

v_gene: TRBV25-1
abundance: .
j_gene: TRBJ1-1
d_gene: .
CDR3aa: CASSEYKNTEAFF
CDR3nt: TGTGCCAGCAGTGAGTACAAGAACACTGAAGCTTTCTTT

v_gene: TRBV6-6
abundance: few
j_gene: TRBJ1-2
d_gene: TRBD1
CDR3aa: CASSQGANYGYTF
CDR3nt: TGTGCCAGCAGTCAGGGGGCTAACTATGGCTACACCTTC

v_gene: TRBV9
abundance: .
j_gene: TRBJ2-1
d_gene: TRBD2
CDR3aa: CASSALLTSGRYNEQFF
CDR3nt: TGTGCCAGCAGCGCCCTTCTGACTAGCGGGAGGTACAATGAGCAGTTCTTC

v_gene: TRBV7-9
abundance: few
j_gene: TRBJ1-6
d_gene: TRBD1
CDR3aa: CASSLGDRGGTPLHF
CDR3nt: TGTGCCAGCAGCTTAGGCGACAGGGGAGGCACACCCCTCCACTTT

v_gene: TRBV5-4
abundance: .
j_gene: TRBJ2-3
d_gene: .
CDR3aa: CASGLGTDTQYF
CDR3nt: TGTGCCAGCGGTCTTGGCACAGATACGCAGTATTTT

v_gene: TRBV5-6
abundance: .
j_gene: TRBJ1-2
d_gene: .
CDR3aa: CASSFTGLHGYTF
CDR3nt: TGTGCCAGCAGCTTCACAGGGCTCCATGGCTACACCTTC

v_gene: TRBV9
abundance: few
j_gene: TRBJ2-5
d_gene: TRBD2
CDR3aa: CASSVASGGGETQYF
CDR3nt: TGTGCCAGCAGCGTAGCTAGCGGGGGAGGAGAGACCCAGTACTTC